This T cell receptor (beta chain) was sequenced in a study of regulatory T cells in long-lasting Graves disease. The study's findings and limits: Among samples with persistent disease, TRBV28, TRBJ1-2 and TRBJ2-5 were favored.

Library construction for TCR beta used iRepertoire HTBI primers and Arm-PCR of CDR3 regions. How the authors handled the data: Segment identification across samples yielded roughly 62 TRBV and 14 to 15 TRBJ segments. TCRdb redid the calling of the multiplex PCR reads with MiXCR, one entry per CDR3 protein. TCRdb, not the original authors, processed these V and J calls. This table holds about 400,000 distinct CDR3 sequences, over 12% found once. Time point here: newly diagnosed GD, antithyroid drugs for less than 3 months. After RNA was extracted from PBMCs, the TCR library was made from it. Diagnosing Graves' disease relied on the American Thyroid Association guidelines. Recruitment took place at an endocrinology department in Xi'an, China. This clonotype was seen many times. Its specificity is not known. The CDR3 length is 19 residues. Germline CDR1 SEHNR, CDR2 FQNEAQ (reference sequence). J was trimmed by 10 bases and V by 0 bases; bases with no gene match: 18.

The same sample was also used in a study of T cells in Graves' hyperthyroidism and ophthalmopathy.

The sequence came from a woman between 35 and 50 years old with Graves disease. The chain links TRBV7-9 to TRBJ2-1, with 10 bases matching TRBD2. This specimen was peripheral blood mononuclear cells (PBMCs), taken at new diagnosis, from a patient treated with antithyroid drugs. CDR3 bases: TGTGCCAGCAGCTTAGCTTTTCGGACTAGCGGTACCCGAGGCAGGGAGCAGTTCTTC. Protein sequence: CASSLAFRTSGTRGREQFF.